This T cell receptor beta chain was identified in a study of T cells in Graves' hyperthyroidism and ophthalmopathy. Disease duration under 2 months; hyperthyroidism patients were aged 18 to 65. Pregnant or lactating patients were excluded, as were those with uncontrolled infection or other autoimmune disease. Clinical symptoms, serum thyroxine and TRAb, thyroid ultrasound and orbital computed tomography were used for the diagnoses. It was RNA transcripts that yielded the amplified TCR beta CDR3 regions. The TCR CDR3 first-round RT-PCR relied on the HTBI primer set. TCRdb recomputed calls from the multiplex PCR reads with MiXCR, one row per CDR3 protein. The sample contains roughly 570,000 distinct CDR3 sequences, around 14% of which appear only once. This clonotype was recorded many times. Its antigen remains unidentified. Study-wide results and limits: Also found in blood were most expanded thyroid clonotypes above 0.001.

Sequenced: blood. This TCR came from a woman aged 25-40 years with Graves' hyperthyroidism.

This CDR3 reads CASSQEAGYGNEQFF. Here the CDR3 DNA reads TGTGCCAGCAGCCAAGAAGCGGGATACGGGAATGAGCAGTTCTTC. V and J are TRBV3-1 and TRBJ2-1; TRBD2 aligns across 7 bases. J lost 7 bases, V lost 0 bases, and 6 bases had no gene match. Germline V lookup: CDR1 LGHDT, CDR2 YNNKEL (reference sequence). CDR3 length equals 15 residues.